The subject of this entry is one T cell receptor beta chain. Its antigen remains unidentified. The lymph nodes were axillary draining lymph nodes from breast cancer patients. The data were taken from a study of breast tumors, draining lymph nodes, adjacent tissues. TCRdb re-called the multiplex PCR reads through MiXCR, storing one row per CDR3 protein. The data contain roughly 110,000 distinct CDR3 sequences, roughly 33% of them singletons. Points from the study as a whole: Tumor TCR diversity was below lymph nodes but above nontumor tissue. Tumor T cell lymph node origin was a supported hypothesis, not proven.

The CDR3 consists of 16 residues. Deletions cut 5 bases from V and 0 bases from J, with 14 bases between. Sequences were obtained from axillary lymph node tissue. This TCR was recovered from a female donor with breast cancer. Some clones in this sample may be carry-over from other donors' samples. The chain joins TRBV6-7 to TRBJ2-4; maybe TRBD1 (6 bases). TRBV6-7 is noted as an ORF with a role that remains uncertain. The CDR3 DNA sequence: TGTGCCAGCAGTCAAAGGGGACAACTAGCCAAAAACATTCAGTACTTC. This encodes CASSQRGQLAKNIQYF.